The clone carrying this TCR beta chain was found once. Random hexamers were used to reverse transcribe an amount of roughly 0.45 to 1 ug RNA. An immunoSEQ multiplex PCR amplified TCR beta CDR3 over 54 Vbeta and 13 Jbeta. TCRdb re-called the immunoSEQ multiplex PCR reads with MiXCR, one entry per CDR3 protein. The sample lists approximately 210,000 distinct CDR3 sequences; about 96% were seen once. Germline-derived CDR1 and CDR2 are LGHNT and FRNRAP. Trimming removed 4 bases from V and 8 bases from J; junction bases left unmatched: 13. The CDR3 totals 15 residues. The data are from a study of CD8 T cells in Susac syndrome.

The sequenced sample was CD4+ T cells from PBMCs. This sequence originates from a human donor with multiple sclerosis. The gene calls are TRBV12-5 and TRBJ1-2; 7 positions agree with TRBD1. The CDR3 spells CASGYLTGRSSGYTF. The CDR3, as DNA: TGTGCTAGTGGTTACCTGACAGGGAGGTCCTCCGGCTACACCTTC.